These 29 T cell receptor beta chains were all obtained from the same sample, sequenced in a study of OX40 agonist ivuxolimab in advanced cancers. Profiling relied on immunoSEQ multiplex PCR, and the TCRdb table lists in-frame clones only, not all of them. Here the sample spans tens of thousands of clones, approximately 82% being singletons. The sequenced sample was CD4+ or CD8+ T cells sorted from blood, obtained in a trial of the OX40 agonist ivuxolimab. These receptor sequences come from an adult with an advanced solid tumor such as melanoma, head and neck, liver or kidney cancer.

The chain combines TRBV6-1 with TRBJ1-1; 11 bases are a match to TRBD1. Per germline, CDR1 MNHNS and CDR2 SASEGT. V lost 0 bases, J lost 5 bases, and 11 bases stayed unmatched. The CDR3 runs 18 residues. CDR3 in amino acids: CASSEAPKGTGGRTEAFF. CDR3 nucleotide sequence: TGTGCCAGCAGTGAAGCGCCAAAGGGGACAGGGGGTAGAACTGAAGCTTTCTTT.

This chain uses TRBV14 with TRBJ2-1; D uncertain. Germline V gives CDR1 SGHDN, CDR2 FVKESK. CDR3 length: 17 residues. Trimming stripped 1 base from V and 4 bases from J, with 17 bases between. The CDR3 here is CASSQVPKPFTYNEQFF. CDR3 DNA sequence: TGTGCCAGCAGCCAAGTGCCCAAACCATTCACTTACAATGAGCAGTTCTTC.

CDR3 protein: CASSQGGQFSYEQYF. The CDR3 DNA follows: TGTGCCAGCAGCCAAGGTGGGCAGTTTTCCTACGAGCAGTACTTC. J is TRBJ2-7 and V is TRBV14, with D hard to call. V dropped 1 base and J dropped 1 base, with 11 bases sitting between them. The CDR3 runs 15 residues. Germline loops: CDR1 SGHDN, CDR2 FVKESK. Looking up the rest from reference TRBV14 and TRBJ2-7 gives the full variable domain: EAGVTQFPSHSVIEKGQTVTLRCDPISGHDNLYWYRRVMGKEIKFLLHFVKESKQDESGMPNNRFLAERTGGTYSTLKVQPAELEDSGVYFCASSQGGQFSYEQYFGPGTRLTVT.

The chain employs TRBV7-9 and TRBJ2-3; TRBD2 might be the D (6 bases). Looked up from germline, CDR1 is SEHNR and CDR2 is FQNEAQ (reference sequence). V gave up 0 bases and J gave up 2 bases, with 15 bases separating them. The CDR3 loop spans 17 amino acids. CDR3 sequence: CASSLAPRGLVTDTQYF. In nucleotides, the CDR3 is TGTGCCAGCAGCTTAGCGCCGCGGGGCCTGGTCACAGATACGCAGTATTTT.

J is TRBJ2-1 and V is TRBV7-9; 12 bases line up with TRBD2. This CDR3 has 18 residues. CDR1 SEHNR and CDR2 FQNEAQ come from the germline V gene (reference sequence). Unmatched junction bases numbered 8, after V lost 1 base and J lost 4 bases. The CDR3 protein is CASSLGLAGVARYNEQFF. As DNA, the CDR3 is TGTGCCAGCAGCTTAGGACTAGCGGGAGTCGCGAGATACAATGAGCAGTTCTTC.

CDR3 loop: CATLSASGVSDTQYF. The CDR3 DNA reads TGTGCCACCCTTTCGGCTAGCGGGGTATCAGATACGCAGTATTTT. The chain employs TRBV27 and TRBJ2-3, with 9 bases fitting TRBD2. The CDR3 is 15 amino acids. V shed 10 bases, J shed 4 bases, and the junction held 12 bases outside the gene matches. Germline V gives CDR1 MNHEY, CDR2 SMNVEV (reference sequence).

The chain has TRBV5-1 and TRBJ2-3; D is undetermined. This CDR3 spans 12 amino acids. Trimming took off 0 bases at V and 6 bases at J, with 5 bases between the two ends. CDR1 SGHRS and CDR2 YFSETQ come from the germline V gene. The CDR3 reads CASSLEGDTQYF. The DNA of the CDR3 is TGCGCCAGCAGCTTGGAAGGGGATACGCAGTATTTT. The variable domain in full, completed from reference TRBV5-1 and TRBJ2-3, reads KAGVTQTPRYLIKTRGQQVTLSCSPISGHRSVSWYQQTPGQGLQFLFEYFSETQRNKGNFPGRFSGRQFSNSRSEMNVSTLELGDSALYLCASSLEGDTQYFGPGTRLTVL.

This clone was counted once. V usage is TRBV5-4 and J usage is TRBJ2-1; 10 bases are shared with TRBD2. Germline trimming cut 1 base from V and 4 bases from J; bases unmatched to any gene: 11. The CDR3 spans 18 residues. CDR1 is SGHNT, CDR2 YYREEE, per germline (reference sequence). For the CDR3, the DNA is TGTGCCAGCAGCTTGTTGGTCTCCGGAGCGGGAGGGTACAATGAGCAGTTCTTC. Protein product: CASSLLVSGAGGYNEQFF.

The genes are TRBV19 and TRBJ1-4, with 7 bases identical to TRBD1. Unmatched junction bases numbered 5, after V lost 4 bases and J lost 0 bases. Germline assignment: CDR1 LNHDA and CDR2 SQIVND (reference sequence). The length of the CDR3 is 16 residues. The CDR3 nucleotides are TGTGCCAGTAGTACAGACAGGGTTTCAACTAATGAAAAACTGTTTTTT. Its translation: CASSTDRVSTNEKLFF.

By share, this clone counts as medium-sized. This chain links TRBV2 with TRBJ1-1; unclear D gene. CDR1 and CDR2 (germline): SNHLY, FYNNEI. This CDR3 contains 14 residues. The V gene lost 4 bases and the J gene lost 3 bases, with 12 bases spanning the gap. The CDR3 reads CASSVGGRDTEAFF. In DNA, the CDR3 is TGTGCCAGCAGTGTCGGCGGTCGGGACACTGAAGCTTTCTTT.

CDR3 sequence: CASSPPLQEAFF. The CDR3 bases are TGTGCCAGCTCACCACCGTTACAGGAAGCTTTCTTT. This chain joins TRBV18 and TRBJ1-1; D gene ambiguous. Between the trimmed V and J ends, which lost 0 bases and 8 bases, there was a span of 7 bases. The CDR3 spans 12 residues. Germline loops: CDR1 KGHSH, CDR2 LQKENI.

The rearrangement uses TRBV7-9 and TRBJ1-1; TRBD1 aligns across 7 bases. J gave up 5 bases and V 5 bases, and 8 bases lay outside the gene matches. The V gene's germline CDR1 is SEHNR and CDR2 FQNEAQ (reference sequence). The length of the CDR3 is 14 residues. The CDR3 sequence: CASSEPGGMTEAFF. As DNA, the CDR3 is TGTGCCAGCAGCGAACCAGGGGGAATGACTGAAGCTTTCTTT.

The chain joins TRBV29-1 to TRBJ2-7, with 8 positions matching TRBD1. Trimming at V came to 7 bases and at J to 0 bases, leaving 14 bases not matched to a gene. Germline V gene lookup returns CDR1 SQVTM and CDR2 ANQGSEA. This CDR3 has 16 residues. The CDR3 reads CSARGDGTGNSYEQYF. The CDR3 coding sequence is TGCAGCGCCCGCGGCGACGGGACAGGCAACTCCTACGAGCAGTACTTC.

J is TRBJ2-5 and V is TRBV27; either TRBD1 or TRBD2 may supply D (6 bases each). Trimming shortened V by 2 bases and J by 2 bases, and 12 bases separated the two germline ends. The CDR3 runs to 15 residues. CDR1 and CDR2 (germline): MNHEY, SMNVEV (reference sequence). The CDR3 reads CASSLLVGGQETQYF. The CDR3 DNA reads as TGTGCCAGCAGTTTACTTGTAGGGGGGCAAGAGACCCAGTACTTC.

This clone is a singleton in its sample. The chain carries TRBV5-1 and TRBJ2-5, with TRBD1 identical over 8 bases. Germline V gives CDR1 SGHRS, CDR2 YFSETQ. This CDR3 has 14 residues. V was clipped by 8 bases and J by 0 bases; unmatched bases: 6. The CDR3 is CASRTGNNQETQYF. DNA of the CDR3: TGCGCCAGTCGGACAGGGAACAACCAAGAGACCCAGTACTTC.

This chain joins TRBV18 and TRBJ2-1, with 8 bases aligning to TRBD2. V dropped 1 base and J dropped 4; count of bases not matched to a gene: 3. Per germline, CDR1 KGHSH and CDR2 LQKENI. The CDR3 has 15 residues. The CDR3 sequence: CASSPLSGAYNEQFF. CDR3 coding DNA: TGTGCCAGCTCACCACTTAGCGGGGCTTACAATGAGCAGTTCTTC.

V usage is TRBV4-3 and J usage is TRBJ1-4, with unresolved D. The CDR3 is made up of 15 amino acids. The germline V gene encodes CDR1 LGHNA and CDR2 YSLEER. V was clipped by 1 base and J by 6 bases, with 12 bases between them. The CDR3 here is CASSQVVTPDEKLFF. The CDR3 DNA sequence: TGCGCCAGCAGCCAAGTTGTTACCCCAGATGAAAAACTGTTTTTT.

This clone has a handful of counts. This CDR3 is also generated by other DNA sequences in the sample. The rearrangement uses TRBV7-9 and TRBJ2-3, with a possible D match to TRBD1 (5 bases). Germline CDR1 SEHNR, CDR2 FQNEAQ (reference sequence). The CDR3 has 14 amino acids. V lost 5 bases and J 2 bases, leaving 11 bases between the germline ends. This CDR3 reads CASSRSGNTDTQYF. The CDR3 region has the DNA TGTGCCAGCAGCCGATCAGGGAACACAGATACGCAGTATTTT.

V and J are TRBV2 and TRBJ2-1; 10 positions match TRBD2. The trim removed 7 bases at V and 2 bases at J, leaving 8 bases unmatched. CDR1 and CDR2 (germline): SNHLY, FYNNEI. The CDR3 covers 16 residues. CDR3 sequence reads: CASTGLAAETYNEQFF. In nucleotides, the CDR3 is TGTGCCAGCACAGGACTAGCGGCAGAAACCTACAATGAGCAGTTCTTC.

The V call is TRBV27, the J call TRBJ1-2; weak D call: TRBD1 (5 bases). V lost 8 bases, J lost 2 bases, and 15 bases lay in between. Germline assignment: CDR1 MNHEY and CDR2 SMNVEV (reference sequence). This CDR3 comprises 14 residues. CDR3 sequence (DNA): TGTGCCAGCGCCCCCGGGACGTTCAACTATGGCTACACCTTC. It specifies CASAPGTFNYGYTF.

V is TRBV9 and J is TRBJ2-7, with 10 bases fitting TRBD2. CDR3 length: 16 residues. Trimming at V came to 5 bases and at J to 3 bases, leaving 11 bases not matched to a gene. Germline loops: CDR1 SGDLS, CDR2 YYNGEE. The CDR3 spells CASSRSRSGRVYEQYF. The CDR3, as DNA: TGTGCCAGCAGTCGTAGTCGAAGCGGGAGGGTCTACGAGCAGTACTTC.

The chain has TRBV7-2 and TRBJ2-3; D might be TRBD2 (5 bases). Germline CDR1 SGHTA, CDR2 FQGNSA. Trimming pared 5 bases from V and 0 bases from J, leaving 15 bases between. This CDR3 region has 16 residues. The CDR3 coding sequence is TGTGCCAGCAGCGAGCGGCTAGGATTAAGCACAGATACGCAGTATTTT. Protein sequence: CASSERLGLSTDTQYF.

The chain employs TRBV6-5 and TRBJ2-7, with D tentatively TRBD2 (6 bases). CDR1 is MNHEY, CDR2 SVGAGI, per germline. The length of the CDR3 is 14 residues. Trimming took 7 bases from V and 5 from J, leaving 18 bases between them. The CDR3 sequence is CASKLWGDRDEQYF. The DNA for the CDR3 is TGTGCCAGCAAGCTTTGGGGGGACCGCGACGAGCAGTACTTC.

This rearrangement joins TRBV19 to TRBJ1-2; 7 bases fit TRBD1. CDR3 length equals 15 residues. Germline values: CDR1 LNHDA, CDR2 SQIVND (reference sequence). The trim removed 1 base at V and 2 bases at J, leaving 4 bases unmatched. The DNA of the CDR3 is TGTGCCAGTAGTATAGTCCCGACAGGGAACTATGGCTACACCTTC. This translates into CASSIVPTGNYGYTF. The full variable domain, rest sourced from reference TRBV19 and TRBJ1-2, is DGGITQSPKYLFRKEGQNVTLSCEQNLNHDAMYWYRQDPGQGLRLIYYSQIVNDFQKGDIAEGYSVSREKKESFPLTVTSAQKNPTAFYLCASSIVPTGNYGYTFGSGTRLTVV.

The count of this clone is one. V and J are TRBV9 and TRBJ2-7; tentatively, D is TRBD2 (6 bases). The CDR3 is 14 residues long. V was clipped by 2 bases and J by 3 bases, with 12 bases between them. CDR1 SGDLS and CDR2 YYNGEE come from the germline V gene. DNA for the CDR3: TGTGCCAGCAGCGTGACGGGAGACGGCTACGAGCAGTACTTC. It is translated as CASSVTGDGYEQYF.

The V and J genes are TRBV19 and TRBJ1-2; D uncertain. Germline CDR1 reads LNHDA; CDR2 reads SQIVND (reference sequence). Trimming left V 6 bases short and J 5 bases short, with 4 bases between. This CDR3 has 10 amino acids. The CDR3 DNA reads TGTGCCAGTAGCGGGTATGGCTACACCTTC. It specifies CASSGYGYTF.

The chain employs TRBV19 and TRBJ1-1, with D maybe TRBD1 (6 bases). CDR1 is LNHDA, CDR2 SQIVND, per germline (reference sequence). V lost 4 bases to trimming and J lost 7 bases, with 13 bases between them. This CDR3 region has 13 residues. This chain's CDR3 is CASSRRGSIEAFF. CDR3 sequence (DNA): TGTGCCAGTAGTAGAAGGGGGAGTATTGAAGCTTTCTTT.

The chain joins TRBV11-2 to TRBJ2-3; TRBD1 matches 9 bases. Germline V gives CDR1 SGHAT, CDR2 FQNNGV. V gave up 4 bases and J gave up 6 bases; unmatched junction bases: 8. The CDR3 is made up of 15 amino acids. The CDR3 loop reads CASSSRPGTGDTQYF. In DNA, the CDR3 is TGTGCCAGCAGCTCTAGACCCGGGACAGGGGATACGCAGTATTTT.

This chain uses TRBV19 with TRBJ2-5; D is uncertain. The CDR3 extends over 14 amino acids. Between the trimmed V and J ends, which lost 3 bases and 1 base, there was a span of 9 bases. Germline CDR1 is LNHDA and CDR2 is SQIVND (reference sequence). The CDR3 bases are TGTGCCAGTAGTATCGGAATTAGCCAAGAGACCCAGTACTTC. This codes for CASSIGISQETQYF.